The 13 T cell receptor beta chains given below trace back to one sample, sequenced in a study of T cells after yellow fever vaccination. MiXCR was run by TCRdb on the 5' RACE reads, yielding one entry per CDR3 protein. The sample has about 320,000 distinct CDR3 sequences; 4% to 5.5% are singletons. The sequencing here drew on PBMCs, taken 15 days after the yellow fever booster vaccination. The receptors were gathered from a man in his late teens or twenties who received the YFV17D yellow fever vaccine.

This clonotype was counted at least ten times. The chain combines TRBV4-3 with TRBJ1-4; TRBD1 matches 7 bases. The CDR3 totals 14 residues. Trimming cost V 1 base and J 12 bases; bases outside gene matches: 8. Germline V gene sequence: CDR1 LGHNA, CDR2 YSLEER. The CDR3 DNA is TGCGCCAGCAGCCAAGGCCAAGACAGGGAAGAACTGTTTTTT. Translation gives CASSQGQDREELFF.

V and J are TRBV7-6 and TRBJ2-7; D remains ambiguous. V was trimmed by 2 bases and J by 1 base, leaving 12 bases between them. Germline V gene data show CDR1 as SGHVS and CDR2 as FNYEAQ. This CDR3 has 15 amino acids. The CDR3 DNA is TGTGCCAGCAGCTTAAGTTCCGGGCCATCCTACGAGCAGTACGTC. Translation: CASSLSSGPSYEQYV.

This clonotype was counted between two and nine times. The junction does not match germline at one end; this may be a read error. The V gene is TRBV12-3 or TRBV12-4, the J gene TRBJ2-1; 11 nucleotides align to TRBD2. The CDR3 consists of 14 residues. The CDR3, as DNA: TGTGCCAGCAGTATAGCGGGGGGGAAACACGAGCAGTTCTTC. Amino acid sequence: CASSIAGGKHEQFF.

This clonotype showed up just a few times. This chain links TRBV11-2 with TRBJ1-3, with D possibly matching TRBD1 (6 bases). Germline CDR1 and CDR2: SGHAT and FQNNGV. V lost 0 bases and J lost 4, with 10 bases in between. The CDR3 is made up of 15 amino acids. The CDR3 region is CASSLEPRGGNTIYF. The CDR3 nucleotides are TGTGCCAGCAGCTTAGAACCCAGGGGAGGAAACACCATATATTTT.

Ten or more counts support this clonotype. The genes are TRBV6-5 and TRBJ2-7; D is uncertain. Germline loops: CDR1 MNHEY, CDR2 SVGAGI. CDR3 length: 13 residues. V was clipped by 7 bases and J by 2 bases, with 12 bases between them. CDR3 bases: TGTGCCAGCACCGATCTAGGGACCTACGAGCAGTACGTC. This gives the protein CASTDLGTYEQYV.

This clonotype was seen many times. The rearrangement joins TRBV5-1 to TRBJ1-1, with D possibly TRBD1 on 5 matching bases. The CDR3 contains 15 residues. V was shortened by 1 base and J by 7 bases, with 17 bases between the two germline ends. Germline-derived CDR1 and CDR2 are SGHRS and YFSETQ. CDR3: CASSLRTGAIREAFF. The CDR3 DNA reads as TGCGCCAGCAGCTTGCGTACAGGAGCGATCCGTGAAGCTTTCTTT.

This clonotype appeared many times. This chain joins TRBV6-5 and TRBJ2-1, with D perhaps assigned TRBD1 or TRBD2 (5 bases each). CDR1 is MNHEY, CDR2 SVGAGI, per germline. The CDR3 has 14 amino acids. V lost 2 bases and J 3 bases, leaving 8 bases between the germline ends. The CDR3 DNA sequence: TGTGCCAGCAGTTACGGGGGAGTCTACAATGAGCAGTTCTTC. The encoded protein is CASSYGGVYNEQFF.

In this sample, this clonotype turned up a few times. This rearrangement joins TRBV2 to TRBJ2-3, with a possible D match to TRBD1 (7 bases). Germline V lookup: CDR1 SNHLY, CDR2 FYNNEI. V was pared by 5 bases and J by 2 bases, with 20 bases between. The CDR3 is 17 residues long. The CDR3: CASSTHPGGSVTDTQYF. The CDR3 DNA reads TGTGCCAGCAGTACCCACCCAGGGGGGAGTGTCACAGATACGCAGTATTTT.

The chain links TRBV12-5 to TRBJ1-2; a weak D match, TRBD1 (5 bases). CDR3 length: 12 residues. The germline V gene has CDR1 LGHNT and CDR2 FRNRAP. V shed 6 bases and J shed 7 bases, with 12 bases lying between them. In nucleotides, the CDR3 is TGTGCTAGTGGCCTAGGGGTACGTGGCTACACCTTC. This codes for CASGLGVRGYTF.

This sequence joins TRBV7-3 and TRBJ2-1; D unresolved. The CDR3 runs to 15 residues. Germline CDR1 is SGHTA and CDR2 is FQGTGA. Deletions cut 2 bases from V and 0 bases from J, with 8 bases between. The chain's CDR3 is CASSLRHSSYNEQFF. CDR3 DNA: TGTGCCAGCAGCTTACGCCACAGCTCCTACAATGAGCAGTTCTTC.

In the case of this clonotype: This may be a read error, as it is one base from a much larger clone. The chain carries TRBV24-1 and TRBJ2-3; no clear D. The CDR3 runs to 12 residues. Germline assignment: CDR1 KGHDR and CDR2 SFDVKD. The CDR3, as DNA: TGTGCCACCAGTGAAAACACAGATACGCTGTATTTT. Protein: CATSENTDTLYF.

V and J are TRBV21-1 and TRBJ2-7. TRBV21-1 counts as a pseudogene. The CDR3 is made up of 14 amino acids. CDR3 DNA sequence: TGTGCCAGCAGCCTTTACTTGAGTTCCGACGAGCAGTACGTC. Protein sequence: CASSLYLSSDEQYV.

This clonotype was seen repeatedly, ten times or more. The rearrangement uses TRBV4-1 and TRBJ2-3; either TRBD1 or TRBD2 may supply D (5 bases each). This CDR3 has 16 amino acids. CDR1 MGHRA and CDR2 YSYEKL come from the germline V gene. V was trimmed by 0 bases and J by 6 bases, leaving 16 bases between them. Written as DNA, the CDR3 is TGCGCCAGCAGCCAAGATCATTCCGGGACGGAGGATACGCAGTATTTT. Protein sequence: CASSQDHSGTEDTQYF.